Presented here are 11 T cell receptor beta chains from one specimen sequenced in a study of control samples from healthy donors and cancer patients. The repertoire was sequenced with immunoSEQ multiplex PCR; TCRdb's copy has only in-frame clones and lacks some. The table has about 60,000 clones, 92% seen once. Sequenced sample: PBMCs. These receptors all come from a man in his forties with colorectal cancer.

V gene TRBV19 combines with J gene TRBJ2-2, with no clear D. V gave up 0 bases and J gave up 6 bases, with 8 bases separating them. Germline CDR1 and CDR2: LNHDA and SQIVND (reference sequence). This CDR3 has 14 amino acids. The chain's CDR3 is CASSIDMGSGELFF. The CDR3 DNA sequence: TGTGCCAGTAGTATAGATATGGGGTCCGGGGAGCTGTTTTTT.

CDR3 loop: CASSLLLAGLQYF. CDR3 in DNA: TGTGCCAGCAGCCTACTACTGGCGGGCCTGCAGTATTTT. The genes are TRBV7-3 and TRBJ2-3, with D maybe TRBD2 (5 bases). With 5 bases removed from V and 11 bases from J, the gap between germline ends came to 17 bases. Germline CDR1 is SGHTA and CDR2 is FQGTGA. The CDR3 covers 13 residues.

The chain links TRBV19 to TRBJ1-2; no firm D call. Trimming took 5 bases from V and 4 from J, leaving 17 bases between them. This CDR3 region has 15 residues. Germline V gives CDR1 LNHDA, CDR2 SQIVND (reference sequence). DNA of the CDR3: TGTGCCAGTAGTCATGGGTCACATTCTGGCTATGGCTACACCTTC. Encoded protein: CASSHGSHSGYGYTF.

The rearrangement links TRBV5-1 to TRBJ1-1; D perhaps matches TRBD1 (5 bases). Trimming took off 7 bases at V and 1 base at J, with 17 bases between the two ends. The CDR3 runs to 15 residues. Germline CDR1 SGHRS, CDR2 YFSETQ. The CDR3 sequence is CASGPWGSPNTEAFF. CDR3 DNA: TGCGCCAGCGGCCCCTGGGGCAGCCCGAACACTGAAGCTTTCTTT.

V and J are TRBV5-1 and TRBJ1-4, with D maybe TRBD1 (5 bases). This CDR3 comprises 15 residues. Trimming stripped 4 bases from V and 2 bases from J, with 12 bases between. The V gene's germline CDR1 is SGHRS and CDR2 YFSETQ. The CDR3 bases are TGCGCCAGCAGCGCGAGGGGAGGGACTAATGAAAAACTGTTTTTT. Amino acids: CASSARGGTNEKLFF.

This clone was counted once. This chain uses TRBV19 with TRBJ1-4; 9 bases align to TRBD1. The V gene's germline CDR1 is LNHDA and CDR2 SQIVND (reference sequence). The CDR3 spans 16 residues. V lost 6 bases, J lost 7 bases, and 12 bases stayed unmatched. DNA of the CDR3: TGTGCCAGTAGCCCGGGACAGGGCGGATTTGTTGAAAAACTGTTTTTT. This translates into CASSPGQGGFVEKLFF.

The chain recombines TRBV29-1 with TRBJ2-5, with D possibly matching TRBD1 (6 bases). The CDR3 has 13 residues. Trimming removed 3 bases from V and 5 bases from J, with 13 bases in between. Germline assignment: CDR1 SQVTM and CDR2 ANQGSEA. In DNA, the CDR3 is TGCAGCGTTGAGCAGGGGAAAGTGGAGACCCAGTACTTC. This translates into CSVEQGKVETQYF.

V gene TRBV30 combines with J gene TRBJ1-5; D uncertain. CDR3 length equals 13 residues. CDR1 GTSNPN and CDR2 SVGIG come from the germline V gene (reference sequence). Trimming removed 2 bases from V and 7 bases from J, with 12 bases in between. For the CDR3, the DNA is TGTGCCTGGAGTAATGGGGTGGGGCAGCCCCAGCATTTT. It encodes CAWSNGVGQPQHF.

The CDR3 DNA sequence: TGTGCCAGCAGCTTAAACACCCTCAATGAAAAACTGTTTTTT. This sequence encodes CASSLNTLNEKLFF. The genes are TRBV7-9 and TRBJ1-4; D remains unclear. There are 14 residues in the CDR3. Germline-derived CDR1 and CDR2 are SEHNR and FQNEAQ (reference sequence). Between the trimmed V and J ends, which lost 2 bases and 5 bases, there was a span of 9 bases. The variable domain in full, with the rest retrieved from reference TRBV7-9 and TRBJ1-4, is DTGVSQNPRHKITKRGQNVTFRCDPISEHNRLYWYRQTLGQGPEFLTYFQNEAQLEKSRLLSDRFSAERPKGSFSTLEIQRTEQGDSAMYLCASSLNTLNEKLFFGSGTQLSVL.

V gene TRBV12-3 or TRBV12-4 combines with J gene TRBJ1-2; D perhaps matches TRBD1 (6 bases). Trimming shortened V by 6 bases and J by 5 bases, and 7 bases separated the two germline ends. There are 11 residues in the CDR3. CDR3 sequence reads: CASSQGYGYTF. The CDR3 bases are TGTGCCAGCAGCCAGGGGTATGGCTACACCTTC.

The V gene is TRBV19, the J gene TRBJ1-5, with D unresolved. V dropped 4 bases and J dropped 9 bases, with 13 bases sitting between them. The germline CDR1 and CDR2 sequences are LNHDA and SQIVND (reference sequence). The CDR3 loop spans 13 amino acids. The DNA of the CDR3 is TGTGCCAGTAGTAGGCAGCCCTGGGGGCCCCAGCATTTT. Translated, it gives CASSRQPWGPQHF.